The rows below give T cell receptor beta chains drawn from one sample of a study of monozygotic twins with inflammatory bowel disease. From the 5' RACE reads, TCRdb lists one entry per CDR3 protein and no DNA. The sample data list 300,000 to 350,000 distinct CDR3 sequences. Specimen: blood. The source of these receptors is a human donor with ulcerative colitis or Crohn's disease, or a healthy co-twin of an affected twin (not recorded which). Both conserved end residues are part of each CDR3. Each record gives: V gene, CDR3 length, J gene, CDR3 protein.

v_gene: TRBV4-1; len: 17; j_gene: TRBJ1-5; CDR3aa: CASSRNPTGDRDQPQHF
v_gene: TRBV4-3; len: 15; j_gene: TRBJ2-7; CDR3aa: CASSQMTGTSYEQYF
v_gene: TRBV27; len: 14; j_gene: TRBJ2-1; CDR3aa: CASSSVSTNNEQFF
v_gene: TRBV7-2; len: 15; j_gene: TRBJ2-2; CDR3aa: CASSPRRANTGELFF
v_gene: TRBV5-1; len: 17; j_gene: TRBJ2-1; CDR3aa: CASSFSSVRGRSDEQFF
v_gene: TRBV2; len: 16; j_gene: TRBJ2-4; CDR3aa: CASSSSWTYRENIQYF
v_gene: TRBV12-3/TRBV12-4; len: 18; j_gene: TRBJ2-2; CDR3aa: CASSSNRALGPSGGELFF
v_gene: TRBV3-1; len: 16; j_gene: TRBJ2-2; CDR3aa: CASSQERAVLTGELFF
v_gene: TRBV9; len: 16; j_gene: TRBJ1-4; CDR3aa: CASSVGQGAGNEKLFF
v_gene: TRBV20-1; len: 16; j_gene: TRBJ1-5; CDR3aa: CSALGQASYSNQPQHF
v_gene: TRBV5-1; len: 14; j_gene: TRBJ2-1; CDR3aa: CASSGGSSVNEQFF
v_gene: TRBV5-1; len: 14; j_gene: TRBJ2-6; CDR3aa: CASTDSSGANVLTF
v_gene: TRBV28; len: 16; j_gene: TRBJ2-4; CDR3aa: CASSLSRTGGAHIQYF
v_gene: TRBV20-1; len: 18; j_gene: TRBJ2-5; CDR3aa: CSAPLRRGGSPFGETQYF
v_gene: TRBV7-7; len: 17; j_gene: TRBJ2-3; CDR3aa: CASSPGGTETLTDTQYF
v_gene: TRBV28; len: 15; j_gene: TRBJ2-1; CDR3aa: CASSLWDREANEQFF
v_gene: TRBV7-9; len: 15; j_gene: TRBJ2-1; CDR3aa: CASSRSTSQYNEQFF
v_gene: TRBV10-1; len: 13; j_gene: TRBJ2-3; CDR3aa: CASPDCLADTQYF
v_gene: TRBV7-2; len: 16; j_gene: TRBJ1-3; CDR3aa: CASSLLTRESGNTIYF
v_gene: TRBV11-2; len: 17; j_gene: TRBJ2-2; CDR3aa: CAILLLPGLDNTGELFF
v_gene: TRBV28; len: 18; j_gene: TRBJ2-5; CDR3aa: CASSLFAPSSGSWQTQYF
v_gene: TRBV5-1; len: 15; j_gene: TRBJ2-1; CDR3aa: CASSSIAGTYNEQFF
v_gene: TRBV20-1; len: 16; j_gene: TRBJ1-6; CDR3aa: CSAPPQRGSYNSPLHF
v_gene: TRBV27; len: 14; j_gene: TRBJ2-4; CDR3aa: CATAQSPRGNIQYF
v_gene: TRBV29-1; len: 12; j_gene: TRBJ2-7; CDR3aa: CSYATGSNEQYF
v_gene: TRBV20-1; len: 15; j_gene: TRBJ1-6; CDR3aa: CSARKSPTRDSPLHF
v_gene: TRBV7-9; len: 12; j_gene: TRBJ2-1; CDR3aa: CASSLLLNEQFF
v_gene: TRBV2; len: 14; j_gene: TRBJ2-7; CDR3aa: CASSEAPPLYEQYF